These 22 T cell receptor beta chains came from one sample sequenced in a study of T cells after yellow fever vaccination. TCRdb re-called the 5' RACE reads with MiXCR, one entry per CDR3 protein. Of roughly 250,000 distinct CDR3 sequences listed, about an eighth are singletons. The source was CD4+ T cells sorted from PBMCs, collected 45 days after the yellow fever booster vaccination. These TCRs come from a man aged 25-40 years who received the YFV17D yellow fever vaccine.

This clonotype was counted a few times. The CDR3 DNA reads TGTGCCAGCTCACCATCGGAAGGGGATACGCAGTATTTT. It codes for CASSPSEGDTQYF. This chain joins TRBV18 and TRBJ2-3; D is ambiguous. Trimming cost V 2 bases and J 6 bases, with 9 bases left between them. Germline V lookup: CDR1 KGHSH, CDR2 LQKENI. The CDR3 totals 13 residues. Filled out from reference TRBV18 and TRBJ2-3, the complete variable domain reads NAGVMQNPRHLVRRRGQEARLRCSPMKGHSHVYWYRQLPEEGLKFMVYLQKENIIDESGMPKERFSAEFPKEGPSILRIQQVVRGDSAAYFCASSPSEGDTQYFGPGTRLTVL.

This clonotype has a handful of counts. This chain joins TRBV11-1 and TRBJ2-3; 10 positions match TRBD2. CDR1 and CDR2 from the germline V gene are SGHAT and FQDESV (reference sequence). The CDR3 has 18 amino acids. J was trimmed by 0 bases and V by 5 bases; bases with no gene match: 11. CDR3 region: CASSKPGLASPSTDTQYF. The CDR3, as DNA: TGTGCCAGCAGCAAACCGGGACTAGCGTCCCCTAGCACAGATACGCAGTATTTT.

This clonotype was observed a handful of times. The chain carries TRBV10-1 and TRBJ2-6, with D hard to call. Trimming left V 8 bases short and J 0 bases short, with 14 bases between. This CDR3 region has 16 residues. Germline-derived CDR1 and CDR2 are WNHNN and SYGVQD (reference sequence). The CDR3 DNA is TGCGCCAGCCCCGTGACACCTACCTCTGGGGCCAACGTCCTGACTTTC. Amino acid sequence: CASPVTPTSGANVLTF.

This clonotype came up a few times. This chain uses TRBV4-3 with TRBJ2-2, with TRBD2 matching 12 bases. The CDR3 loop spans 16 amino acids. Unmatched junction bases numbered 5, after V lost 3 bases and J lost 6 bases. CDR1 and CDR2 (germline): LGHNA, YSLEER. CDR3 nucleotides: TGCGCCAGCAGCCACCTGACTAGCGGGAGCTCCGGGGAGCTGTTTTTT. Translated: CASSHLTSGSSGELFF.

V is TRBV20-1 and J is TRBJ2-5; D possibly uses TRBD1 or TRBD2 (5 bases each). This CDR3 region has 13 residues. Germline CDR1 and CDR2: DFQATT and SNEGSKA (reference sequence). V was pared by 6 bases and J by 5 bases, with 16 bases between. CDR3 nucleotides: TGCAGTGCAGAGGGAGTGGGGGTCGAGACCCAGTACTTC. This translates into CSAEGVGVETQYF.

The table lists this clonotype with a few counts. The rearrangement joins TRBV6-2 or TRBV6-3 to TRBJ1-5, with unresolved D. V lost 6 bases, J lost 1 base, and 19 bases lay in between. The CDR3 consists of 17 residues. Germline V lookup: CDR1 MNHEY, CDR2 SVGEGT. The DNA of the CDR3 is TGTGCCAGCAGCGATCGCCCCTGGAGAGCAAGCAATCAGCCCCAGCATTTT. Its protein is CASSDRPWRASNQPQHF.

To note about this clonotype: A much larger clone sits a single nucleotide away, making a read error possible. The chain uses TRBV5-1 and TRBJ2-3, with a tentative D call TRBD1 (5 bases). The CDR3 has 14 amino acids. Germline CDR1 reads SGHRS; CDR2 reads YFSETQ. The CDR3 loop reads CASSLGTEGDMQYF. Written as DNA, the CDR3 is TGCGCCAGCAGCTTGGGGACCGAAGGGGATATGCAGTATTTT. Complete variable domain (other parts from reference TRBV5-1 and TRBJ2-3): KAGVTQTPRYLIKTRGQQVTLSCSPISGHRSVSWYQQTPGQGLQFLFEYFSETQRNKGNFPGRFSGRQFSNSRSEMNVSTLELGDSALYLCASSLGTEGDMQYFGPGTRLTVL.

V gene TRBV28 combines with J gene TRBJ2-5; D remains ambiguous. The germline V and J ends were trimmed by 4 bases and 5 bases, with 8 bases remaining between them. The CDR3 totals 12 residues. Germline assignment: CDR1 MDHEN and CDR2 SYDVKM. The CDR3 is CASSSVGETQYF. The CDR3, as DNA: TGTGCCAGCAGTTCGGTGGGCGAGACCCAGTACTTC.

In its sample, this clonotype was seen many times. This chain's CDR3 is CSAGGASTDTQYF. CDR3 nucleotide sequence: TGCAGCGCGGGAGGGGCAAGCACAGATACGCAGTATTTT. The chain links TRBV29-1 to TRBJ2-3, with TRBD2 matching over 8 bases. This CDR3 spans 13 amino acids. With 7 bases clipped from V and 0 bases from J, the junction kept 3 bases outside the gene matches. Germline lookup yields CDR1 SQVTM and CDR2 ANQGSEA.

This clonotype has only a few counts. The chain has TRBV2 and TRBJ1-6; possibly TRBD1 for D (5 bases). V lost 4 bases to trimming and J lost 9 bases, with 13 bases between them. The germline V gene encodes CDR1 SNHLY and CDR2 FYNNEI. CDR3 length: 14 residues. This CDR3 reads CASSVVMGTSPLHF. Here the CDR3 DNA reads TGTGCCAGCAGTGTTGTCATGGGGACTTCACCCCTCCACTTT.

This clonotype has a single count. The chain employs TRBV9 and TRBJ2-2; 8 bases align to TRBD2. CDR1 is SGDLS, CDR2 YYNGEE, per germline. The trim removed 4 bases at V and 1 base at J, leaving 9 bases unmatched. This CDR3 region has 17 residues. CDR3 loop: CASSPPWTSWNTGELFF. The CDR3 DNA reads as TGTGCCAGCAGCCCCCCTTGGACTAGCTGGAACACCGGGGAGCTGTTTTTT.

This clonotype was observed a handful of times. This CDR3 reads CSARLLASGRVETQYF. The CDR3 DNA reads as TGCAGTGCTAGATTACTGGCTAGCGGGAGAGTCGAGACCCAGTACTTC. The chain links TRBV20-1 to TRBJ2-5, with 10 bases aligning to TRBD2. Trimming took 2 bases from V and 5 from J; bases not matched to a gene: 11. This CDR3 has 16 residues. Per germline, CDR1 DFQATT and CDR2 SNEGSKA (reference sequence).

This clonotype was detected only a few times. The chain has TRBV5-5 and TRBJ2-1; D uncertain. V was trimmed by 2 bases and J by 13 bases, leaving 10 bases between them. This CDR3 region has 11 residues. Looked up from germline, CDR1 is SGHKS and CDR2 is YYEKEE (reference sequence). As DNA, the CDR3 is TGTGCCAGCAGCTTTAGTACGTCCCAGTTCTTC. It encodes CASSFSTSQFF.

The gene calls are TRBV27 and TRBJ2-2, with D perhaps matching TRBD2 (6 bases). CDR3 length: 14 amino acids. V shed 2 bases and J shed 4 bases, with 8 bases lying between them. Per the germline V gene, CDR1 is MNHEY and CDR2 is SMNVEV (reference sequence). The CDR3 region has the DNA TGTGCCAGCAGTTTACGGGGGAGCACCGGGGAGCTGTTTTTT. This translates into CASSLRGSTGELFF.

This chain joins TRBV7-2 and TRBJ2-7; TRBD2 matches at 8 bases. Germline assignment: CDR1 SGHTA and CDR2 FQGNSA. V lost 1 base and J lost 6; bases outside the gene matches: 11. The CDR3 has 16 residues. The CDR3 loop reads CASSLVAGTRFFEQYF. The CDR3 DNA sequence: TGTGCCAGCAGCTTAGTTGCCGGGACTAGATTCTTCGAGCAGTACTTC.

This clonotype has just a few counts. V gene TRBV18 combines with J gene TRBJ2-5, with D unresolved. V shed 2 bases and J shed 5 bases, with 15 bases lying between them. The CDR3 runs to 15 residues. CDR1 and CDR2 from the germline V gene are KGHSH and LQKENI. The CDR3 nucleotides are TGTGCCAGCTCACCAGTCCGCGATCTTAGTGAGACCCAGTACTTC. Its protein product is CASSPVRDLSETQYF.

This CDR3 reads CASSLSRLTYNEQFF. In DNA, the CDR3 is TGTGCCAGCAGTTTATCACGGCTAACTTACAATGAGCAGTTCTTC. The rearrangement joins TRBV28 to TRBJ2-1; D is unclear. Per the germline V gene, CDR1 is MDHEN and CDR2 is SYDVKM. The germline V and J ends were trimmed by 1 base and 4 bases, with 11 bases remaining between them. The CDR3 runs 15 residues.

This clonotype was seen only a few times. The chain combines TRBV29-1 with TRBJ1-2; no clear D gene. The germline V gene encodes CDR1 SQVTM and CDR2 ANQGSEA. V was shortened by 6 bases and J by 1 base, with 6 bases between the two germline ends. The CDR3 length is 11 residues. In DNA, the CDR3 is TGCAGCGTAGAGGTTAACTATGGCTACACCTTC. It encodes CSVEVNYGYTF.

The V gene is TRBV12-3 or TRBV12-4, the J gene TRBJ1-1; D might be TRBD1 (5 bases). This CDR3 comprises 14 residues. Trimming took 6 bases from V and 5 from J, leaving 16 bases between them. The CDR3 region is CASSSPGGGTEAFF. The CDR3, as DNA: TGTGCCAGCAGCTCGCCCGGGGGGGGTACTGAAGCTTTCTTT.

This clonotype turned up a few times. DNA of the CDR3: TGTGCCAGCACCACACTAAGGACAGATACGCAGTATTTT. It yields the protein CASTTLRTDTQYF. The rearrangement uses TRBV7-2 and TRBJ2-3; D remains unclear. V dropped 7 bases and J dropped 3 bases, with 11 bases sitting between them. Germline-derived CDR1 and CDR2 are SGHTA and FQGNSA. The CDR3 loop spans 13 amino acids.

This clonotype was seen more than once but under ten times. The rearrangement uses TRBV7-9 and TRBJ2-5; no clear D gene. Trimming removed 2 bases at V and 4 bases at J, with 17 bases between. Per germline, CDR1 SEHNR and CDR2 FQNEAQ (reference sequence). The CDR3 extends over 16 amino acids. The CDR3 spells CASSLRPGKGRETQYF. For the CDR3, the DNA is TGTGCCAGCAGCTTACGACCGGGCAAAGGACGAGAGACCCAGTACTTC.

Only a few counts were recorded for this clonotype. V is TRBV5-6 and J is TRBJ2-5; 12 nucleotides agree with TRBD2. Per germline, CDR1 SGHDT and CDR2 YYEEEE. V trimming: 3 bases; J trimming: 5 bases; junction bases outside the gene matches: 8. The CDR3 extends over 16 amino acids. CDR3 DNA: TGTGCCAGCAGCTCTCGGACTAGCGGGAAGCTTGAGACCCAGTACTTC. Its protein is CASSSRTSGKLETQYF.